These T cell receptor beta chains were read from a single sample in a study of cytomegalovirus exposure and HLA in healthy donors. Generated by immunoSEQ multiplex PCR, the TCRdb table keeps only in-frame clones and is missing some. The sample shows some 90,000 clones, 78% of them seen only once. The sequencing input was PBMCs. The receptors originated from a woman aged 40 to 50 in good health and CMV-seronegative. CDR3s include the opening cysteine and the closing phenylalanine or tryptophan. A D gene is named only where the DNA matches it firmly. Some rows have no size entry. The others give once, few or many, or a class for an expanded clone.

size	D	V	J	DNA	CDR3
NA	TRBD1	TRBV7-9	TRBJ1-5	TGTGCCAGCAGCACCAGCTCAACAGGGGGCGGACAGCCCCAGCATTTT	CASSTSSTGGGQPQHF
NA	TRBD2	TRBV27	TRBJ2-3	TGTGCCAGCAGTTTTAGCGGGGCCACAGATACGCAGTATTTT	CASSFSGATDTQYF
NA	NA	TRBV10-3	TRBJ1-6	TGTGCCATCAGTACCGGACAGACTAATTCACCCCTCCACTTT	CAISTGQTNSPLHF
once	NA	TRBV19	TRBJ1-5	TGTGCCAGTAGTATAGGTTTTGGAGATCAGCCCCAGCATTTT	CASSIGFGDQPQHF
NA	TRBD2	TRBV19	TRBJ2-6	TGTGCCAGTACTGCTTTGCGGGAGGCTGGGGCCAACGTCCTGACTTTC	CASTALREAGANVLTF
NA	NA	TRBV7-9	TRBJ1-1	TGTGCCAGCAGCTTCGGGAGGGACACTGAAGCTTTCTTT	CASSFGRDTEAFF
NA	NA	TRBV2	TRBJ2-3	TGTGCCAGCAGTAGGGACTCGGTTAGCACAGATACGCAGTATTTT	CASSRDSVSTDTQYF
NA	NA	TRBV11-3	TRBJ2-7	TGTGCCAGCAGCCTAGGGGCGGGACAGATATACGAGCAGTACTTC	CASSLGAGQIYEQYF
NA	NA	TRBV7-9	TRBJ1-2	TGTGCCAGCAGCTTCGAGGGTGGGAACTATGGCTACACCTTC	CASSFEGGNYGYTF
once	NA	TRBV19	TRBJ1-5	TGTGCCAGTAGTTTTCTCCCCCTAAATCAGCCCCAGCATTTT	CASSFLPLNQPQHF
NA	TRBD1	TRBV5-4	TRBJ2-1	TGTGCCAGCAGCTTGGGACGCGGGACAGGGGGCAATGAGCAGTTCTTC	CASSLGRGTGGNEQFF
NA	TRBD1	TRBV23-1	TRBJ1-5	TGCGCCAGCAGAGACAGGGGGCCTCAGCCCCAGCATTTT	CASRDRGPQPQHF
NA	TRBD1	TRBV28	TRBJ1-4	TGTGCCAGCAGTTTATATGGGGGGACAGCCAACGAAAAACTGTTTTTT	CASSLYGGTANEKLFF
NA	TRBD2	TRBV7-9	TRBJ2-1	TGTGCCAGCAGCACAGGGACTAGCGGGAGGGGGAGGTCCTACAATGAGCAGTTCTTC	CASSTGTSGRGRSYNEQFF
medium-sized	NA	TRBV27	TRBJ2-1	TGTGCCAGCAGTTCAGTACATGAGCAGTTCTTC	CASSSVHEQFF
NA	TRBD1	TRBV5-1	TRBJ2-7	TGCGCCAGCAGCGCCCGTTACCGGGACAGGGGCTCCTACGAGCAGTACTTC	CASSARYRDRGSYEQYF
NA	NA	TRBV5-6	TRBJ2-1	TGTGCCAGCAGCTTGGTACGGTACAATGAGCAGTTCTTC	CASSLVRYNEQFF
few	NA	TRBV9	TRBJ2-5	TGTGCCAGCAGCACAAGGGGGGGCGGACAAGAGACCCAGTACTTC	CASSTRGGGQETQYF
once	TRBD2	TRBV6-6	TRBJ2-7	TGTGCCAGCAGTTACGGGCGGGGACTAGCGGGATACGAGCAGTACTTC	CASSYGRGLAGYEQYF
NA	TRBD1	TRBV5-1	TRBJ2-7	TGCGCCAGCCAGCCATGGACAGGAGTCTACGAGCAGTACTTC	CASQPWTGVYEQYF
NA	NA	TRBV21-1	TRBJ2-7	TGTGCCAGCAGCATTTACGTTCTCAGGGGTAACTTC	CASSIYVLRGNF
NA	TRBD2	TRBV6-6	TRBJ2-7	TGTGCCAGCACCTCCGGCGGGGGTGTTTACGAGCAGTACTTC	CASTSGGGVYEQYF
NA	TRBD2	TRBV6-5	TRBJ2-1	TGTGCCAGCAGTATAGCCCCGGGACTAGCTGGTGAGCAGTTCTTC	CASSIAPGLAGEQFF